Sequencing of this T cell receptor (beta chain) was carried out in a study of blood T cells in healthy people across ages. With a J-beta primer mix and a sample-barcoded 5' primer, a second PCR ran about 7 to 11 cycles. TCRdb ran MiXCR on the 5' RACE reads and lists one entry per CDR3 protein. The sample consists of over 500,000 distinct CDR3 sequences, about 51% of them appearing once. CDR3 length: 13 residues. Trimming left V 5 bases short and J 6 bases short, with 13 bases between. This clonotype was recorded many times. The rearrangement uses TRBV12-3 or TRBV12-4 and TRBJ1-2, with D possibly matching TRBD1 (5 bases). The sequence was obtained from an elderly woman in good health. The sequencing sample was made of blood. The CDR3 region is CASSPGGVHGYTF. DNA of the CDR3: TGTGCCAGCAGTCCGGGGGGGGTTCATGGCTACACCTTC.